This T cell receptor beta chain stems from a study of blood T cell repertoires in COVID-19. About the research overall: Sources were T cells, B-cell-depleted T cells, or PBMCs; the material itself was cDNA or gDNA.

Cohort assignment relied on participant-reported clinical history. Recovered participants had two consecutive negative NP/OP PCR tests, healthcare professional clearance, or symptom resolution. In the authors' methods: Amplifying reference gene primers gave estimates of nucleated cell counts. Sequencing used immunoSEQ multiplex PCR; TCRdb keeps in-frame clones, though not all of them. V, J and clone size reflect that table, while D and trimming were determined from the DNA. The sample lists 250,000 to 300,000 clones; roughly 90% were seen once. Per the germline V gene, CDR1 is SQVTM and CDR2 is ANQGSEA. With V trimmed by 6 bases and J by 6 bases, 12 bases remained unmatched. The CDR3 loop spans 14 amino acids.

The source is a woman in her sixties who had recovered from COVID-19. Material: PBMCs or T cells enriched from blood (not recorded which). V is TRBV29-1 and J is TRBJ1-2, with TRBD1 matching over 8 bases. Here the CDR3 reads CSVGDRGEEDGYTF. In DNA form, the CDR3 reads TGCAGCGTAGGAGACAGGGGAGAAGAGGATGGCTACACCTTC.